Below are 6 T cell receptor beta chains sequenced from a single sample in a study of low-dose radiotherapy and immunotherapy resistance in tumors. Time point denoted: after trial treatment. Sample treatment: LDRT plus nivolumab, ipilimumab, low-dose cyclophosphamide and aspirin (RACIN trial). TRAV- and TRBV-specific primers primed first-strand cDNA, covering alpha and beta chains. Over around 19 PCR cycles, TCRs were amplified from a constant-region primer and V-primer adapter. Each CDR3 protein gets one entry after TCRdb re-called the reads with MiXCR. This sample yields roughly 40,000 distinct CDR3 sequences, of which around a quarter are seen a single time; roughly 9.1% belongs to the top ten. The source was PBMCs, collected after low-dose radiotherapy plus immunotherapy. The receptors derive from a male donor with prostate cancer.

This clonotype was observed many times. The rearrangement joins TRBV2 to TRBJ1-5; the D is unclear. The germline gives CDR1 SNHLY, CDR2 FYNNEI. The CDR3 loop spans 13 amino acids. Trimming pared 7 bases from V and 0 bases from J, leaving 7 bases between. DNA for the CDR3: TGTGCCAGCAATGAGAATAGCAATCAGCCCCAGCATTTT. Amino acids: CASNENSNQPQHF. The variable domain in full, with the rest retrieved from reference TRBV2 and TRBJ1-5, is EPEVTQTPSHQVTQMGQEVILRCVPISNHLYFYWYRQILGQKVEFLVSFYNNEISEKSEIFDDQFSVERPDGSNFTLKIRSTKLEDSAMYFCASNENSNQPQHFGDGTRLSIL.

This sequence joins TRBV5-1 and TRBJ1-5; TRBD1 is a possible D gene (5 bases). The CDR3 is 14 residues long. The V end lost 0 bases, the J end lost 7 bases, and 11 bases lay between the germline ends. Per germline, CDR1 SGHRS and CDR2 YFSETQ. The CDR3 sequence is CASSLESGHQPQHF. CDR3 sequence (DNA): TGCGCCAGCAGCTTGGAATCAGGGCACCAGCCCCAGCATTTT.

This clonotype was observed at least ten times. CDR3 bases: TGTGCCAGCAGCTCCTCCCGGGCAGGGGGCGCGGGGGAGCAGTACTTC. Its translation is CASSSSRAGGAGEQYF. This chain uses TRBV5-4 with TRBJ2-7, with TRBD1 matching 8 bases. CDR3 length: 16 residues. CDR1 is SGHNT, CDR2 YYREEE, per germline (reference sequence). After removal of 3 bases from V and 7 bases from J, the junction contained 15 bases not matched to a gene.

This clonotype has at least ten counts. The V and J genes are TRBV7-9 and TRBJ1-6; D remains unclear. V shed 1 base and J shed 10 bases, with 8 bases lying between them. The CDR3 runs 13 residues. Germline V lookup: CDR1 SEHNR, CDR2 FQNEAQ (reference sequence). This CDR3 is CASSLVVASPLHF. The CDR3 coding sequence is TGTGCCAGCAGCTTAGTGGTGGCGTCACCCCTCCACTTT.

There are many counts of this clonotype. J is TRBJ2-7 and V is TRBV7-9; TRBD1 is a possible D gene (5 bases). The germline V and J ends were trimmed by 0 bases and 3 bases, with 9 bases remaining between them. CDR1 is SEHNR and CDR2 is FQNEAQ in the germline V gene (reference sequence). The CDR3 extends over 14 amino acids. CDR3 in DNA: TGTGCCAGCAGCTTAGCGATAAGGGGCTACGAGCAGTACTTC. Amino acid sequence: CASSLAIRGYEQYF.

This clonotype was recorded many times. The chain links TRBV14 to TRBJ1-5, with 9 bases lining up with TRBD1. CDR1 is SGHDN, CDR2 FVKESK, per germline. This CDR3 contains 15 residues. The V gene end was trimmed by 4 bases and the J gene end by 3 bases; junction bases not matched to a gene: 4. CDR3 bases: TGTGCCAGCAGCCGGACAGGGGAGCCCAATCAGCCCCAGCATTTT. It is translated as CASSRTGEPNQPQHF. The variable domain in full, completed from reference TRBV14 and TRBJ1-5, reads EAGVTQFPSHSVIEKGQTVTLRCDPISGHDNLYWYRRVMGKEIKFLLHFVKESKQDESGMPNNRFLAERTGGTYSTLKVQPAELEDSGVYFCASSRTGEPNQPQHFGDGTRLSIL.